The clone carrying this T cell receptor (beta chain) was counted a few times. Its matching antigen is unknown. These data come from a study of T cells in Graves' hyperthyroidism and ophthalmopathy. The CDR3 sequence is 15 residues long. Trimming shortened V by 6 bases and J by 0 bases, and 12 bases separated the two germline ends. The germline CDR1 and CDR2 sequences are MNHEY and SVGEGT. Using RNA transcripts as the source, TCR beta CDR3 regions were amplified. HTBI primers were used for first-round RT-PCR of the TCR CDR3. MiXCR was run by TCRdb on the multiplex PCR reads, yielding one entry per CDR3 protein. The sample includes around 600,000 distinct CDR3 sequences, about 14% of them seen just once. The study, taken as a whole, reports: The model anticipated ophthalmopathy a median approximately six months pre-onset.

The TCR sequence derives from a woman between 45 and 65 years old with Graves' ophthalmopathy. Source material: blood. The chain links TRBV6-2 or TRBV6-3 to TRBJ2-4, with unresolved D. This CDR3 reads CASSQLALAKNIQYF. The CDR3 coding sequence is TGTGCCAGCAGCCAGCTGGCCTTAGCCAAAAACATTCAGTACTTC.